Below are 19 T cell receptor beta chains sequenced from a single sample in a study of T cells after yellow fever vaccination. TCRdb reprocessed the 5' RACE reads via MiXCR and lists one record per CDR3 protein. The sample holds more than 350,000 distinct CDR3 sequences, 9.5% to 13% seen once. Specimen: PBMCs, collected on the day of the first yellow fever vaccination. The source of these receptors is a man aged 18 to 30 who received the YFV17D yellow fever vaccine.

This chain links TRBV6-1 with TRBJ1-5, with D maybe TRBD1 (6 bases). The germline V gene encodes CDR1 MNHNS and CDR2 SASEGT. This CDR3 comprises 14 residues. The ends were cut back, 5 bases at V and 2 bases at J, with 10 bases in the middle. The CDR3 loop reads CASSRDTGNQPQHF. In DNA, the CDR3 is TGTGCCAGCAGTCGGGACACGGGCAATCAGCCCCAGCATTTT.

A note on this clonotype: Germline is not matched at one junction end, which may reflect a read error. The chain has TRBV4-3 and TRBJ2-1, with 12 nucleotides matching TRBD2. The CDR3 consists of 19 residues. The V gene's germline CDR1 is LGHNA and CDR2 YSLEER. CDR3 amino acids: CASSQEIGLAGIDYNVQFF. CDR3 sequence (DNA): TGCGCCAGCAGCCAAGAAATAGGACTAGCGGGGATCGATTACAATGTGCAGTTCTTC.

The CDR3 sequence: CASSYSSSGPPDTQYF. The CDR3 bases are TGTGCCAGCAGTTACTCGAGCAGCGGGCCCCCCGATACGCAGTATTTT. The rearrangement links TRBV6-5 to TRBJ2-3; D may be TRBD2 (6 bases). Trimming took 0 bases from V and 6 from J, leaving 16 bases between them. The CDR3 totals 16 residues. Looked up from germline, CDR1 is MNHEY and CDR2 is SVGAGI.

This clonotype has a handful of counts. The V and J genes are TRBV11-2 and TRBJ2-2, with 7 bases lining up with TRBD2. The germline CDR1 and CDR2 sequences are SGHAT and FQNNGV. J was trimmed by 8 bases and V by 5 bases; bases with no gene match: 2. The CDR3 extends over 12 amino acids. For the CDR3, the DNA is TGTGCCAGCAGCGGGGGGGAAGGGGAGCTGTTTTTT. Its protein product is CASSGGEGELFF.

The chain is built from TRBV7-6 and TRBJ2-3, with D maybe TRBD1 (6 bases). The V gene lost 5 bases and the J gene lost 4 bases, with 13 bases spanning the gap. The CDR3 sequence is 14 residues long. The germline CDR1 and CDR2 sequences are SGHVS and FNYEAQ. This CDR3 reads CASSRRGFPDTQYF. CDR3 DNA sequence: TGTGCCAGCAGCAGAAGGGGGTTCCCAGATACGCAGTATTTT.

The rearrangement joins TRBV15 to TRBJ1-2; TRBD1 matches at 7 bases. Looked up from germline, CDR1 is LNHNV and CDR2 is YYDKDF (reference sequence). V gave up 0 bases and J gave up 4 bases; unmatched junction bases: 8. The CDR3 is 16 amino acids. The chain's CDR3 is CATSRDPGGYGYGYTF. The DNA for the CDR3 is TGTGCCACCAGCAGAGACCCAGGGGGTTACGGCTATGGCTACACCTTC.

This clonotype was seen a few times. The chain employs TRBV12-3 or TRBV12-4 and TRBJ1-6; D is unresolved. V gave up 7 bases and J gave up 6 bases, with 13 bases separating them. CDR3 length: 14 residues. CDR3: CASKFGYGNSPLHF. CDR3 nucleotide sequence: TGTGCCAGCAAGTTTGGGTATGGTAATTCACCCCTCCACTTT.

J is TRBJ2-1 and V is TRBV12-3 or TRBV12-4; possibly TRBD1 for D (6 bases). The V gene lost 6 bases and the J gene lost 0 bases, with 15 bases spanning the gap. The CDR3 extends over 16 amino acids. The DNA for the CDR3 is TGTGCCAGCAGAGGACGACAGGCCCTCTCCTACAATGAGCAGTTCTTC. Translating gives CASRGRQALSYNEQFF.

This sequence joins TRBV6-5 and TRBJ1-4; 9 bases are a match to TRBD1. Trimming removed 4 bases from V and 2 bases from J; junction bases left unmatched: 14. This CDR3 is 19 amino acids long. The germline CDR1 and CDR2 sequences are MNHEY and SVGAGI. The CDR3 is CASSLYPGQGGRTNEKLFF. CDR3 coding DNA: TGTGCCAGCAGTTTATATCCGGGACAGGGTGGCCGCACTAATGAAAAACTGTTTTTT.

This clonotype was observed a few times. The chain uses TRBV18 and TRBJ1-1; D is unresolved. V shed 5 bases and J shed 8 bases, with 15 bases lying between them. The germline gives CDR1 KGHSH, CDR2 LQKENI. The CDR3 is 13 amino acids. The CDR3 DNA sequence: TGTGCCAGCTCAACCACGCAGGCTATGGAAGCTTTCTTT. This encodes CASSTTQAMEAFF. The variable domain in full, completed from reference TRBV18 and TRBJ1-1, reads NAGVMQNPRHLVRRRGQEARLRCSPMKGHSHVYWYRQLPEEGLKFMVYLQKENIIDESGMPKERFSAEFPKEGPSILRIQQVVRGDSAAYFCASSTTQAMEAFFGQGTRLTVV.

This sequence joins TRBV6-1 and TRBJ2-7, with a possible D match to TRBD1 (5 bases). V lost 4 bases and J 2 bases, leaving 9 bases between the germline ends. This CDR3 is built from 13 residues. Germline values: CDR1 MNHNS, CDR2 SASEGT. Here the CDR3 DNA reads TGTGCCAGCAGTGGCGACAGTGCCTACGAGCAGTACTTC. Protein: CASSGDSAYEQYF.

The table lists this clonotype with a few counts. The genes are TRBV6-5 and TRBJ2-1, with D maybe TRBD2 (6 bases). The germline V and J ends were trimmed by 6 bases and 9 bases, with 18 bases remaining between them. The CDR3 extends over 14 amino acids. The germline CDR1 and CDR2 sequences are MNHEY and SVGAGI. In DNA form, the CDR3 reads TGTGCCAGCAGAGGGACTCGGGATCCCCGTGAGCAGTTCTTC. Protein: CASRGTRDPREQFF.

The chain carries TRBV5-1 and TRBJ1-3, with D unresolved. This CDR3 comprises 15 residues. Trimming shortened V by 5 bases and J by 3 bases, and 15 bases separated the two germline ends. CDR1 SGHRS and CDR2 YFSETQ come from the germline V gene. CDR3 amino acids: CASSPSQGNGNTIYF. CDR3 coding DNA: TGCGCCAGCAGTCCCTCGCAAGGCAATGGAAACACCATATATTTT.

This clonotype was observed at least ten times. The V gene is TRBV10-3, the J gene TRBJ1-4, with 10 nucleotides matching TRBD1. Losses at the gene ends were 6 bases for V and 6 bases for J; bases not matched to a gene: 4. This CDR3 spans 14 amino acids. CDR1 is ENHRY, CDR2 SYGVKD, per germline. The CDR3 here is CAISSGTGDEKLFF. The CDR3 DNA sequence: TGTGCCATCAGCTCCGGGACAGGGGATGAAAAACTGTTTTTT.

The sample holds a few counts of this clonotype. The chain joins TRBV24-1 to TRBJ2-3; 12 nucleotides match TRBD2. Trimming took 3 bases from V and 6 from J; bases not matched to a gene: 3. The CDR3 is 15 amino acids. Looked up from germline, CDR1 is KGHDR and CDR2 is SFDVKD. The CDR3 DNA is TGTGCCACCAGTGATCCTAGCGGGGGGGCCGATACGCAGTATTTT. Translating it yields CATSDPSGGADTQYF.

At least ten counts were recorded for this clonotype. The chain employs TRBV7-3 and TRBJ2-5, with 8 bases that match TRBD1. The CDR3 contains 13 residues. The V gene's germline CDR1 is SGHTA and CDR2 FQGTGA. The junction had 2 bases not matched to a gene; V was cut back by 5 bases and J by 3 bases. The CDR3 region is CASSGTGKETQYF. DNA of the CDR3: TGTGCCAGCAGCGGGACAGGAAAAGAGACCCAGTACTTC.

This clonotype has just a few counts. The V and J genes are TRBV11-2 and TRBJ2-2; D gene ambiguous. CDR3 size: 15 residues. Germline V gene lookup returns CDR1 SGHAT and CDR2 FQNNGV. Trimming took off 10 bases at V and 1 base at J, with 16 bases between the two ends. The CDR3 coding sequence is TGTGCCACCCGTCCTATGAGGTTGAACACCGGGGAGCTGTTTTTT. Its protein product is CATRPMRLNTGELFF.

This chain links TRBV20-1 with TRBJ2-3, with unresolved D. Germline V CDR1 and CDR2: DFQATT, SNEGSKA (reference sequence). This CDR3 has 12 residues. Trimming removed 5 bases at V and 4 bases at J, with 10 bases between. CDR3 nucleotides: TGCAGTGCTCCCACGGCGGCAGATACGCAGTATTTT. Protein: CSAPTAADTQYF.

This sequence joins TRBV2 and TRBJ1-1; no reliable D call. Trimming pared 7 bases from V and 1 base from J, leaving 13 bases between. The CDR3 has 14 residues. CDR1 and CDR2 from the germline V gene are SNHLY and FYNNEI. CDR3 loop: CASTRFGENTEAFF. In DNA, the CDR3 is TGTGCCAGCACTCGGTTTGGGGAGAACACTGAAGCTTTCTTT.